Below, 5 T cell receptor beta chains from the same sample are listed, as sequenced in a study of T-cell memory formation after mild COVID-19 (dated by TCRdb to the early 2020s). The library relied on 5' RACE. TCRdb records Illumina NovaSeq 6000 as the sequencer. TCRdb applied fastp at Q25 and MiXCR to the public reads, then kept only in-frame beta chains. Merged by CDR3 protein, the rows form single entries marked with the most common genes and DNA. The sample has 80,000 to 90,000 distinct CDR3 sequences on record, roughly 25% of them singletons. The ten most abundant clones make up roughly two fifths of the sample. What was sequenced was PBMCs or a T cell subset sorted from them (not recorded which). Receptors originate from a man between 18 and 29 years old who had mild COVID-19 (a few samples of this study predate the infection). The sample titles of this study are shuffled in the database, so cell type and time point are left out; the donor was told from shared clones.

The chain has TRBV24-1 and TRBJ1-1; the D is unclear. Germline CDR1 reads KGHDR; CDR2 reads SFDVKD. This CDR3 is built from 13 residues. Trimming stripped 3 bases from V and 0 bases from J, with 4 bases between. The CDR3 bases are TGTGCCACCAGTGATGGGATGAACACTGAAGCTTTCTTT. Encoded protein: CATSDGMNTEAFF.

This clonotype was observed a few times. The chain carries TRBV12-3 or TRBV12-4 and TRBJ2-7; TRBD1 might be the D (5 bases). This CDR3 has 12 residues. The germline V and J ends were trimmed by 5 bases and 6 bases, with 11 bases remaining between them. In DNA, the CDR3 is TGTGCCAGCAGTCCTACAGGTGGCGAGCAGTACTTC. Translated, it gives CASSPTGGEQYF.

A remark on this clonotype: Possible read error: a much larger clone is one base away. The rearrangement links TRBV28 to TRBJ2-3; D is undetermined. The CDR3 totals 11 residues. CDR1 and CDR2 (germline): MDHEN, SYDVKM. Trimming removed 6 bases from V and 2 bases from J, with 3 bases in between. The CDR3 protein is CASSITDTQYF. In DNA form, the CDR3 reads TGTGCCAGCAGCATCACAGATACGCAGTATTTT.

The chain employs TRBV9 and TRBJ1-1; D gene uncertain. CDR1 and CDR2 from the germline V gene are SGDLS and YYNGEE. The CDR3 runs 13 residues. Trimming removed 0 bases from V and 5 bases from J, with 8 bases in between. The CDR3 bases are TGTGCCAGCAGCGTAGAATCAAGTACTGAAGCTTTCTTT. The encoded protein is CASSVESSTEAFF. The full variable domain, rest sourced from reference TRBV9 and TRBJ1-1, is DSGVTQTPKHLITATGQRVTLRCSPRSGDLSVYWYQQSLDQGLQFLIQYYNGEERAKGNILERFSAQQFPDLHSELNLSSLELGDSALYFCASSVESSTEAFFGQGTRLTVV.

This clonotype was detected only a few times. This chain joins TRBV5-1 and TRBJ1-1, with D possibly matching TRBD1 (5 bases). The CDR3 sequence is 15 residues long. Trimming removed 2 bases from V and 5 bases from J, with 16 bases in between. The germline V gene has CDR1 SGHRS and CDR2 YFSETQ. The CDR3 reads CASSFIQFGGTEAFF. Written as DNA, the CDR3 is TGCGCCAGCAGCTTTATTCAGTTTGGGGGGACTGAAGCTTTCTTT.